Below, 31 T cell receptor beta chains from the same sample are listed, as sequenced in a study of control samples from healthy donors and cancer patients. TCRdb's copy holds only in-frame clones and misses some; the assay was immunoSEQ multiplex PCR. In the table there are some 150,000 clones, approximately 96% of which are singletons. Sequencing was carried out using blood. These receptors all stem from a woman aged 25 to 39 in good health.

This clone was picked up one time. The CDR3 bases are TGTGCCAGCAGTTTGATCGTAGGGACTAGCGGGCGAGTCTACGAGCAGTACTTC. As protein: CASSLIVGTSGRVYEQYF. The chain combines TRBV28 with TRBJ2-7; 12 bases line up with TRBD2. In germline, CDR1 is MDHEN, CDR2 SYDVKM. V dropped 3 bases and J dropped 3; count of bases not matched to a gene: 12. The CDR3 covers 18 residues. Full variable domain (remainder filled in from reference TRBV28 and TRBJ2-7): DVKVTQSSRYLVKRTGEKVFLECVQDMDHENMFWYRQDPGLGLRLIYFSYDVKMKEKGDIPEGYSVSREKKERFSLILESASTNQTSMYLCASSLIVGTSGRVYEQYFGPGTRLTVT.

In its sample, this clone was seen once. The rearrangement joins TRBV6-5 to TRBJ1-1; no firm D call. CDR1 and CDR2 (germline): MNHEY, SVGAGI. The CDR3 spans 13 residues. Trimming pared 6 bases from V and 1 base from J, leaving 9 bases between. Here the CDR3 DNA reads TGTGCCAGCAGGGCGGAAACGAACACTGAAGCTTTCTTT. It encodes CASRAETNTEAFF.

V and J are TRBV6-5 and TRBJ2-7; 8 positions match TRBD2. The junction had 5 bases not matched to a gene; V was cut back by 6 bases and J by 1 base. The germline CDR1 and CDR2 sequences are MNHEY and SVGAGI. The CDR3 is 14 residues long. The CDR3 nucleotides read TGTGCCAGCAGATCCGGGACTAGATCCTACGAGCAGTACTTC. This codes for CASRSGTRSYEQYF.

The V call is TRBV5-6, the J call TRBJ2-3; D may be TRBD2 (6 bases). Germline CDR1 and CDR2: SGHDT and YYEEEE. Trimming shortened V by 4 bases and J by 2 bases, and 20 bases separated the two germline ends. This CDR3 region has 17 residues. CDR3 DNA: TGTGCCAGCAGCCTACCTCAGACTAGTTCTCTCACAGATACGCAGTATTTT. It specifies CASSLPQTSSLTDTQYF.

This chain joins TRBV7-9 and TRBJ1-4; unclear D gene. This CDR3 is built from 16 residues. Trimming removed 1 base from V and 7 bases from J, with 16 bases in between. Germline-derived CDR1 and CDR2 are SEHNR and FQNEAQ (reference sequence). The CDR3 DNA follows: TGTGCCAGCAGCTTAGTGTCTGGGGATCATTTTGAAAAACTGTTTTTT. It encodes CASSLVSGDHFEKLFF. The full variable domain, completed using reference TRBV7-9 and TRBJ1-4, is DTGVSQNPRHKITKRGQNVTFRCDPISEHNRLYWYRQTLGQGPEFLTYFQNEAQLEKSRLLSDRFSAERPKGSFSTLEIQRTEQGDSAMYLCASSLVSGDHFEKLFFGSGTQLSVL.

This chain joins TRBV27 and TRBJ2-1; the D is unclear. The germline CDR1 and CDR2 sequences are MNHEY and SMNVEV (reference sequence). The CDR3 loop spans 12 amino acids. V was pared by 2 bases and J by 3 bases, with 2 bases between. CDR3: CASSLGYNEQFF. The CDR3 bases are TGTGCCAGCAGTTTAGGCTACAATGAGCAGTTCTTC.

V usage is TRBV7-9 and J usage is TRBJ2-1, with TRBD1 matching over 8 bases. Germline V gives CDR1 SEHNR, CDR2 FQNEAQ (reference sequence). The CDR3 is 15 residues long. V was clipped by 1 base and J by 8 bases; unmatched bases: 7. This CDR3 reads CASSLVWTGNDEQFF. CDR3 sequence (DNA): TGTGCCAGCAGCTTAGTCTGGACAGGGAACGATGAGCAGTTCTTC.

The chain joins TRBV19 to TRBJ1-1; the match to TRBD1 covers 9 bases. V was clipped by 5 bases and J by 9 bases; unmatched bases: 1. The CDR3 contains 11 residues. Germline V gene lookup returns CDR1 LNHDA and CDR2 SQIVND (reference sequence). The CDR3 protein is CASSYRGQAFF. CDR3 sequence (DNA): TGTGCCAGTAGTTACAGGGGGCAAGCTTTCTTT.

The V and J genes are TRBV5-6 and TRBJ2-5; D not resolved. The germline V gene has CDR1 SGHDT and CDR2 YYEEEE. This CDR3 comprises 11 residues. Trimming left V 5 bases short and J 2 bases short, with 4 bases between. CDR3 bases: TGTGCCAGCAGTTTACAAGAGACCCAGTACTTC. Translation: CASSLQETQYF.

This chain uses TRBV6-2 or TRBV6-3 with TRBJ1-2, with D possibly being TRBD1 (6 bases). Trimming cost V 2 bases and J 7 bases, with 11 bases left between them. Germline V lookup: CDR1 MNHEY, CDR2 SVGEGT. The CDR3 has 13 amino acids. The CDR3 loop reads CASSYGDIRGYTF. CDR3 bases: TGTGCCAGCAGTTACGGGGACATCCGTGGCTACACCTTC.

This chain connects TRBV6-5 to TRBJ2-4; 8 bases fit TRBD2. Germline values: CDR1 MNHEY, CDR2 SVGAGI. J was trimmed by 1 base and V by 5 bases; bases with no gene match: 4. CDR3 length: 15 residues. The CDR3 sequence: CASSTGGVAKNIQYF. The CDR3 DNA sequence: TGTGCCAGCAGTACCGGGGGGGTCGCCAAAAACATTCAGTACTTC.

This chain links TRBV5-1 with TRBJ1-2; D uncertain. CDR1 and CDR2 (germline): SGHRS, YFSETQ. The CDR3 has 13 residues. V dropped 3 bases and J dropped 4 bases, with 10 bases sitting between them. For the CDR3, the DNA is TGCGCCAGCAGCTCGATTGCGAGCTATGGCTACACCTTC. This translates into CASSSIASYGYTF.

The chain has TRBV4-1 and TRBJ2-1, with TRBD2 matching 16 bases. Unmatched junction bases numbered 3, after V lost 3 bases and J lost 4 bases. Germline CDR1 and CDR2: MGHRA and YSYEKL. This CDR3 is 17 amino acids long. The CDR3 coding sequence is TGCGCCAGCAGCCAGGGACTAGCGGGAGGGCTTTACAATGAGCAGTTCTTC. It yields the protein CASSQGLAGGLYNEQFF.

This clone was counted a single time. This chain links TRBV3-1 (or the pseudogene TRBV3-2) with TRBJ2-7, with 9 positions matching TRBD1. This CDR3 has 16 residues. CDR1 and CDR2 from the germline V gene are LGHDT and YNNKEL (reference sequence). J lost 6 bases, V lost 1 base, and 10 bases had no gene match. As DNA, the CDR3 is TGTGCCAGCAGCCAAGGTCCGGGACAGGGAAGCCTCGAGCAGTACTTC. Translated, it gives CASSQGPGQGSLEQYF.

The chain recombines TRBV7-8 with TRBJ1-3; D is ambiguous. The germline V gene encodes CDR1 SGHVS and CDR2 FQNEAQ. The length of the CDR3 is 14 residues. The V end lost 2 bases, the J end lost 0 bases, and 5 bases lay between the germline ends. DNA for the CDR3: TGTGCCAGCAGCTTACGGGGCTCTGGAAACACCATATATTTT. This gives the protein CASSLRGSGNTIYF. The complete variable domain, with remaining parts taken from reference TRBV7-8 and TRBJ1-3, reads GAGVSQSPRYKVAKRGQDVALRCDPISGHVSLFWYQQALGQGPEFLTYFQNEAQLDKSGLPSDRFFAERPEGSVSTLKIQRTQQEDSAVYLCASSLRGSGNTIYFGEGSWLTVV.

The chain combines TRBV27 with TRBJ2-1; 7 positions agree with TRBD2. Germline lookup yields CDR1 MNHEY and CDR2 SMNVEV (reference sequence). The CDR3 runs to 12 residues. J gave up 9 bases and V 7 bases, and 6 bases lay outside the gene matches. CDR3 protein: CASIGAGSEQFF. CDR3 nucleotide sequence: TGTGCCAGCATCGGAGCGGGGTCTGAGCAGTTCTTC.

V and J are TRBV3-1 (or the pseudogene TRBV3-2) and TRBJ1-4; D is unresolved. Trimming took off 4 bases at V and 5 bases at J, with 11 bases between the two ends. Per the germline V gene, CDR1 is LGHDT and CDR2 is YNNKEL (reference sequence). CDR3 length equals 14 residues. The CDR3 DNA reads as TGTGCCAGCAGCCGACAATCTTGGAATGAAAAACTGTTTTTT. It is translated as CASSRQSWNEKLFF.

The V and J genes are TRBV2 and TRBJ1-1; 7 bases align to TRBD1. The CDR3 runs to 13 residues. Germline V gives CDR1 SNHLY, CDR2 FYNNEI. J was trimmed by 5 bases and V by 4 bases; bases with no gene match: 4. CDR3 nucleotides: TGTGCCAGCAGTGGTACAGGGGAAACTGAAGCTTTCTTT. Translation gives CASSGTGETEAFF.

This clone was seen a single time. This sequence joins TRBV28 and TRBJ1-2; D may be TRBD1 (5 bases). This CDR3 has 16 amino acids. Between the trimmed V and J ends, which lost 6 bases and 8 bases, there was a span of 25 bases. Per germline, CDR1 MDHEN and CDR2 SYDVKM. The CDR3 bases are TGTGCCAGCAGGTCAACCGGGACGGAACAAGGAGGAGGCTACACCTTC. It is translated as CASRSTGTEQGGGYTF.

In this sample, this clone turned up once. The chain uses TRBV25-1 and TRBJ2-7; 9 nucleotides line up with TRBD2. The germline gives CDR1 MGHDK, CDR2 SYGVNS. There are 14 residues in the CDR3. The J segment lost 4 bases and the V segment lost 4 bases, leaving 5 bases of the junction unmatched. The CDR3 here is CASSVLAGGYEQYF. The CDR3 bases are TGTGCCAGCAGTGTTCTCGCGGGAGGGTACGAGCAGTACTTC.

CDR3 sequence (DNA): TGTGCCAGCAGCTCTCATCAGGCAGGGATGAGCGGCTACACCTTC. The encoded protein is CASSSHQAGMSGYTF. The chain couples TRBV7-8 to TRBJ1-2, with D possibly being TRBD1 (5 bases). Deletions cut 4 bases from V and 8 bases from J, with 20 bases between. Germline V CDR1 and CDR2: SGHVS, FQNEAQ. The CDR3 sequence is 15 residues long.

This chain links TRBV6-5 with TRBJ2-5, with D possibly being TRBD2 (7 bases). Deletions cut 2 bases from V and 7 bases from J, with 14 bases between. CDR1 and CDR2 (germline): MNHEY, SVGAGI. The CDR3 runs to 14 residues. CDR3: CASSYGGGSGTQYF. The DNA of the CDR3 is TGTGCCAGCAGTTACGGGGGCGGGAGTGGGACCCAGTACTTC.

The chain combines TRBV7-9 with TRBJ2-3; TRBD1 might be the D (5 bases). Germline assignment: CDR1 SEHNR and CDR2 FQNEAQ (reference sequence). CDR3 length equals 12 residues. Deletions cut 1 base from V and 14 bases from J, with 13 bases between. The CDR3 spells CASSLDGRVGYF. The CDR3 DNA reads TGTGCCAGCAGCTTAGATGGCAGGGTGGGGTATTTT.

This chain joins TRBV11-1 and TRBJ2-5; 7 nucleotides line up with TRBD1. V was pared by 5 bases and J by 4 bases, with 7 bases of the junction left unmatched. This CDR3 is built from 14 residues. Germline V gene lookup returns CDR1 SGHAT and CDR2 FQDESV (reference sequence). CDR3 DNA: TGTGCCAGCAGCCCCGACAGGGTCCGAGAGACCCAGTACTTC. Encoded protein: CASSPDRVRETQYF.

The sample holds one count of this clone. The chain couples TRBV18 to TRBJ1-1, with 7 bases identical to TRBD1. V was clipped by 4 bases and J by 7 bases; unmatched bases: 3. CDR1 and CDR2 from the germline V gene are KGHSH and LQKENI. The CDR3 runs to 12 residues. The CDR3 region has the DNA TGTGCCAGCTCACAGGACAGGCTTGAAGCTTTCTTT. Its translation: CASSQDRLEAFF.

This clone has only one observation. V is TRBV5-1 and J is TRBJ2-1, with 10 nucleotides matching TRBD1. This CDR3 has 14 amino acids. The germline V gene encodes CDR1 SGHRS and CDR2 YFSETQ. Trimming removed 4 bases from V and 7 bases from J; junction bases left unmatched: 5. The CDR3 nucleotides are TGCGCCAGCAGCCGGGGACAGGGGCGGAATGAGCAGTTCTTC. Its translation: CASSRGQGRNEQFF.

The chain couples TRBV5-1 to TRBJ2-5, with D perhaps TRBD1 (7 bases). The CDR3 is 15 residues long. The germline gives CDR1 SGHRS, CDR2 YFSETQ. The germline V and J ends were trimmed by 0 bases and 5 bases, with 14 bases remaining between them. DNA of the CDR3: TGCGCCAGCAGCTTGGGCGGGACAGCCAGGGAGACCCAGTACTTC. Translation gives CASSLGGTARETQYF.

The rearrangement uses TRBV7-9 and TRBJ1-1; perhaps TRBD1 as D (5 bases). V was trimmed by 0 bases and J by 2 bases, leaving 10 bases between them. CDR3 length equals 15 residues. Germline CDR1 reads SEHNR; CDR2 reads FQNEAQ (reference sequence). CDR3 sequence: CASSLARTRNTEAFF. In DNA, the CDR3 is TGTGCCAGCAGCTTAGCGAGGACACGTAACACTGAAGCTTTCTTT. Combining the CDR3 with reference TRBV7-9 and TRBJ1-1 gives the whole variable domain DTGVSQNPRHKITKRGQNVTFRCDPISEHNRLYWYRQTLGQGPEFLTYFQNEAQLEKSRLLSDRFSAERPKGSFSTLEIQRTEQGDSAMYLCASSLARTRNTEAFFGQGTRLTVV.

The chain is built from TRBV2 and TRBJ1-1, with TRBD1 identical over 8 bases. Germline V gene lookup returns CDR1 SNHLY and CDR2 FYNNEI. The CDR3 contains 14 residues. J lost 5 bases, V lost 5 bases, and 7 bases had no gene match. The CDR3 reads CASSSFTGGTEAFF. The CDR3 DNA follows: TGTGCCAGCAGTTCCTTTACAGGGGGGACTGAAGCTTTCTTT.

The chain has TRBV28 and TRBJ2-2; no firm D call. Germline lookup yields CDR1 MDHEN and CDR2 SYDVKM. CDR3 size: 13 residues. V was trimmed by 3 bases and J by 3 bases, leaving 5 bases between them. This CDR3 is CASSLEYTGELFF. The CDR3 DNA reads TGTGCCAGCAGTTTGGAATACACCGGGGAGCTGTTTTTT.

CDR3 bases: TGTGCCAGCAGGGAAGCGGGGGGGATCGGGGAGCTGTTTTTT. Protein product: CASREAGGIGELFF. The J gene is TRBJ2-2, the V gene TRBV9; 10 bases align to TRBD2. V trimming: 5 bases; J trimming: 7 bases; junction bases outside the gene matches: 5. The CDR3 sequence is 14 residues long. In germline, CDR1 is SGDLS, CDR2 YYNGEE.